What follows is one TCR beta chain and its context. Methods used by the authors: Estimated nucleated cell counts came from reference gene primer amplification. Sequenced by immunoSEQ multiplex PCR; TCRdb stores in-frame clones only, minus some. V and J calls and clone size come straight from that table; D and trimming were deduced from the DNA. The data show about 59,000 clones, about 93% seen once. The data belong to a study of blood T cell repertoires in COVID-19. Turning to the study itself: The United States, Italy and Spain provided the acute and convalescent COVID-19 samples. Sample material is recorded as cDNA or gDNA derived from T cells, B-cell-depleted T cells, or PBMCs.

V was pared by 4 bases and J by 1 base, with 16 bases between. Germline assignment: CDR1 MNHEY and CDR2 SVGAGI. The CDR3 covers 16 residues. The sequence came from a man of 80 years or more with acute or convalescent COVID-19. The sequenced sample was peripheral blood. The chain has TRBV6-5 and TRBJ1-2; maybe TRBD1 (5 bases). The DNA of the CDR3 is TGTGCCAGCAGTTCACCCCGGACAATAGTTAACTATGGCTACACCTTC. As protein: CASSSPRTIVNYGYTF.